This T cell receptor beta chain was observed in a study of T cell responses to AZD1222 COVID-19 vaccine. General study results and limits: Repertoires were sampled only after the peak T cell response.

Only in-frame clones appear in the TCRdb table, and some are missing; sequencing was by immunoSEQ multiplex PCR. Among some 120,000 clones, around 86% were seen once, and the ten largest hold 3%. The CDR3 has 14 residues. The ends were cut back, 6 bases at V and 6 bases at J, with 17 bases in the middle. In germline, CDR1 is MGHDK, CDR2 SYGVNS. Comments on this clone: Antigen unknown.

V and J are TRBV25-1 and TRBJ2-5, with TRBD2 as a possible D gene (7 bases). Sequencing used peripheral blood, obtained 28 days after the second AZD1222 dose. This sequence was found in an adult who received the AZD1222 COVID-19 vaccine. Here the CDR3 DNA reads TGTGCCAGCAGAGGGCGGGGGCTTGATAAGACCCAGTACTTC. Residues: CASRGRGLDKTQYF.